The 13 T cell receptor beta chains below all came from one sample that was sequenced in a study of blood T cell repertoires in COVID-19 (TCRdb year 2020). Libraries were made using the immunoSEQ multiplex PCR assay. TCRdb provides this immuneACCESS table in a form limited to in-frame rearrangements. Some clones are lacking; in checked studies, under half of them reflect an unresolved V gene, and why the rest are absent is not known. This sample is represented by more than 45,000 clones; 90% of them were singletons. The ten largest clones represent roughly 9.8% of the sample. The sequencing input was peripheral blood. These receptors originate from a woman of 80 years or more with acute or convalescent COVID-19.

V is TRBV19 and J is TRBJ1-5; TRBD1 matches 8 bases. After removal of 2 bases from V and 4 bases from J, the junction contained 7 bases not matched to a gene. Germline assignment: CDR1 LNHDA and CDR2 SQIVND (reference sequence). This CDR3 contains 16 residues. The CDR3 sequence is CASSIPGQGANQPQHF. CDR3 DNA: TGTGCCAGTAGTATACCCGGGCAGGGGGCGAATCAGCCCCAGCATTTT.

The chain carries TRBV5-1 and TRBJ1-5; D is unclear. The ends were cut back, 0 bases at V and 0 bases at J, with 7 bases in the middle. CDR1 is SGHRS, CDR2 YFSETQ, per germline. This CDR3 is built from 15 residues. This CDR3 reads CASSLDGNSNQPQHF. The CDR3 DNA follows: TGCGCCAGCAGCTTGGACGGGAATAGCAATCAGCCCCAGCATTTT.

The chain's CDR3 is CASKGLAGRGDTQYF. The CDR3 DNA reads TGTGCCAGCAAGGGACTAGCGGGACGGGGGGATACGCAGTATTTT. The J gene is TRBJ2-3, the V gene TRBV2; 13 bases map to TRBD2. The CDR3 runs to 15 residues. V shed 7 bases, J shed 6 bases, and the junction held 7 bases outside the gene matches. Germline loops: CDR1 SNHLY, CDR2 FYNNEI.

This chain links TRBV6-4 with TRBJ2-3; D not resolved. Trimming left V 3 bases short and J 8 bases short, with 12 bases between. The CDR3 runs 13 residues. Per germline, CDR1 MRHNA and CDR2 SNTAGT. CDR3 nucleotide sequence: TGTGCCAGCAGTGAAGTAGAGACTGGTACGCAGTATTTT. Amino acid sequence: CASSEVETGTQYF.

V is TRBV10-2 and J is TRBJ1-5; 7 nucleotides line up with TRBD1. The ends lost 6 bases at V and 4 bases at J; junction bases unmatched: 6. Germline-derived CDR1 and CDR2 are WSHSY and SAAADI. The CDR3 is 14 amino acids. The CDR3 coding sequence is TGCGCCAGCAGGGGGACAGAGAGAAATCAGCCCCAGCATTTT. It is translated as CASRGTERNQPQHF.

The gene calls are TRBV7-9 and TRBJ2-1; no firm D call. The CDR3 is 18 residues long. Trimming removed 3 bases from V and 4 bases from J, with 22 bases in between. Germline V gene data show CDR1 as SEHNR and CDR2 as FQNEAQ (reference sequence). The CDR3 region is CASSFLYGSRDSYNEQFF. The CDR3 DNA reads TGTGCCAGCAGCTTTCTATACGGCTCCCGCGACTCGTACAATGAGCAGTTCTTC.

The V and J genes are TRBV18 and TRBJ2-2, with 9 nucleotides matching TRBD2. V gave up 3 bases and J gave up 6 bases; unmatched junction bases: 8. This CDR3 contains 16 residues. Per germline, CDR1 KGHSH and CDR2 LQKENI. The CDR3 DNA sequence: TGTGCCAGCTCACCGGACATGGGACTAGCATCCGGGGAGCTGTTTTTT. Protein product: CASSPDMGLASGELFF. The full variable domain, in which reference TRBV18 and TRBJ2-2 provide the parts outside the CDR3, is NAGVMQNPRHLVRRRGQEARLRCSPMKGHSHVYWYRQLPEEGLKFMVYLQKENIIDESGMPKERFSAEFPKEGPSILRIQQVVRGDSAAYFCASSPDMGLASGELFFGEGSRLTVL.

The rearrangement joins TRBV28 to TRBJ1-2; 8 bases are a match to TRBD1. The length of the CDR3 is 13 residues. Germline lookup yields CDR1 MDHEN and CDR2 SYDVKM. Unmatched junction bases numbered 6, after V lost 5 bases and J lost 7 bases. The CDR3 region has the DNA TGTGCCAGCAGTCCTCCGACAGGGGCTGGCTACACCTTC. Translation: CASSPPTGAGYTF.

This clone was seen a single time. V and J are TRBV18 and TRBJ2-2; D may be TRBD2 (6 bases). This CDR3 contains 17 residues. V gave up 0 bases and J gave up 1 base, with 12 bases separating them. Looked up from germline, CDR1 is KGHSH and CDR2 is LQKENI. CDR3 sequence reads: CASSPPSTSWNTGELFF. Written as DNA, the CDR3 is TGTGCCAGCTCACCACCGTCAACTAGCTGGAACACCGGGGAGCTGTTTTTT.

The chain couples TRBV7-2 to TRBJ2-5; TRBD2 might be the D (6 bases). The ends were cut back, 3 bases at V and 4 bases at J, with 12 bases in the middle. CDR1 and CDR2 (germline): SGHTA, FQGNSA. CDR3 length: 14 amino acids. This CDR3 reads CASSLAGRRETQYF. The CDR3 DNA follows: TGTGCCAGCAGCTTGGCGGGGAGGAGAGAGACCCAGTACTTC.

This chain connects TRBV7-9 to TRBJ1-2; D call uncertain. V dropped 5 bases and J dropped 6 bases, with 10 bases sitting between them. Per the germline V gene, CDR1 is SEHNR and CDR2 is FQNEAQ (reference sequence). This CDR3 has 12 amino acids. The CDR3: CASSDGLHGYTF. For the CDR3, the DNA is TGTGCCAGCAGCGATGGCCTGCATGGCTACACCTTC. The whole variable domain, filled in from reference TRBV7-9 and TRBJ1-2, reads DTGVSQNPRHKITKRGQNVTFRCDPISEHNRLYWYRQTLGQGPEFLTYFQNEAQLEKSRLLSDRFSAERPKGSFSTLEIQRTEQGDSAMYLCASSDGLHGYTFGSGTRLTVV.

The chain combines TRBV23-1 with TRBJ2-7; 9 nucleotides match TRBD1. TRBV23-1 belongs to the ORF category, with a function that is uncertain. The CDR3 is made up of 13 amino acids. The ends lost 3 bases at V and 6 bases at J; junction bases unmatched: 3. In nucleotides, the CDR3 is TGCGCCAGCAGTCACCTACAGGGGGCCGAGCAGTACTTC. Translated: CASSHLQGAEQYF.

The V and J genes are TRBV10-3 and TRBJ2-3; tentative D call: TRBD2 (7 bases). Germline V lookup: CDR1 ENHRY, CDR2 SYGVKD. Trimming stripped 3 bases from V and 4 bases from J, with 20 bases between. This CDR3 region has 17 residues. CDR3 residues: CAISDGRGGDPADTQYF. As DNA, the CDR3 is TGTGCCATCAGTGATGGCAGGGGAGGGGATCCGGCAGATACGCAGTATTTT.